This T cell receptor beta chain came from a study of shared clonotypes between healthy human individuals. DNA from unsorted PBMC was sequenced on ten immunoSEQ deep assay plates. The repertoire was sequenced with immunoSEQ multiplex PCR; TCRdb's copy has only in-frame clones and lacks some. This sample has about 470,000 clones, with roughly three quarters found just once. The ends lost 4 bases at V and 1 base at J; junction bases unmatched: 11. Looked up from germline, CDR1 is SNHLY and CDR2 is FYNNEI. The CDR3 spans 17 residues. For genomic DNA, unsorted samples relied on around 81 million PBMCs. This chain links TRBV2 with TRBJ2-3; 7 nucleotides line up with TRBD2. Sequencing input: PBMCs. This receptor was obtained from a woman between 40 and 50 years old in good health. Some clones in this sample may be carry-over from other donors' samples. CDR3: CASSVAGQVVGTDTQYF. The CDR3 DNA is TGTGCCAGCAGTGTAGCGGGTCAAGTGGTAGGCACAGATACGCAGTATTTT.